The source of this T cell receptor beta chain is a study of CD8+ T cells in alopecia areata. Study-level background: Tofacitinib continued for 6 to 18 months and was then withheld for 6 months.

Treatment reported: oral pan-JAK inhibitor, 5-10 mg twice daily. In each case, RNA was isolated and then reverse transcribed into cDNA as the sequencing template. Assay used: immunoSEQ multiplex PCR; TCRdb lists only in-frame clones, some missing. Here the sample spans 170,000 or so clones, roughly 50% being singletons. Notes on this clone: Antigen specificity is unknown.

V gave up 4 bases and J gave up 3 bases, with 10 bases separating them. Germline V gives CDR1 SGHDT, CDR2 YYEEEE. The CDR3 runs 13 residues. Study-wide results and caveats: Because one nonresponder was included, the link of baseline CD8+ expansion to response is considered uncertain.

This specimen was CD8+ T cells sorted from blood, taken at week 24, from a patient treated with tofacitinib. This chain links TRBV5-6 with TRBJ1-1; D remains unclear. The receptor was isolated from a human donor with alopecia areata. The DNA for the CDR3 is TGTGCCAGCAGCCGGACCACGGACACTGAAGCTTTCTTT. Translated: CASSRTTDTEAFF.